The 21 T cell receptor beta chains presented below share a single source sample, sequenced in a study of T cell repertoires in cytomegalovirus infection. In TCRdb, the reads were re-called with MiXCR into one record per CDR3 protein. The data contain roughly 500,000 distinct CDR3 sequences, roughly 12% of them seen just once; the ten biggest clones take up roughly 10%. The material sequenced was PBMCs. Receptors originate from a human donor in good health (CMV status not recorded). Some clones in this sample may be carry-over from other donors' samples.

This clonotype was seen ten or more times. This rearrangement joins TRBV19 to TRBJ2-7, with 9 bases fitting TRBD2. CDR3 size: 21 residues. The germline gives CDR1 LNHDA, CDR2 SQIVND (reference sequence). V gave up 4 bases and J gave up 1 base; unmatched junction bases: 23. The CDR3 protein is CASSRTLAGAFRRALSYEQYF. CDR3 sequence (DNA): TGTGCCAGTAGTAGAACCTTAGCGGGAGCCTTTCGTAGAGCTTTGTCCTACGAGCAGTACTTC.

This chain connects TRBV4-1 to TRBJ2-3; TRBD2 aligns across 7 bases. V shed 1 base, J shed 2 bases, and the junction held 0 bases outside the gene matches. The CDR3 is 14 residues long. Germline-derived CDR1 and CDR2 are MGHRA and YSYEKL. The CDR3 region is CASSQGDYTDTQYF. CDR3 coding DNA: TGCGCCAGCAGCCAAGGGGACTACACAGATACGCAGTATTTT.

The chain has TRBV20-1 and TRBJ2-3; TRBD2 matches at 8 bases. Germline V gene sequence: CDR1 DFQATT, CDR2 SNEGSKA (reference sequence). V lost 7 bases to trimming and J lost 4 bases; unmatched junction nucleotides: 4. This CDR3 has 12 residues. CDR3 sequence (DNA): TGCAGTGAGAGCGGGAGTGCAGATACGCAGTATTTT. It specifies CSESGSADTQYF.

This clonotype occurred many times. V usage is TRBV7-3 and J usage is TRBJ2-7; TRBD2 matches at 10 bases. Losses at the gene ends were 4 bases for V and 2 bases for J; bases not matched to a gene: 5. CDR3 length equals 15 residues. CDR1 and CDR2 (germline): SGHTA, FQGTGA. The CDR3 sequence: CASSYQAGGPYEQYF. CDR3 sequence (DNA): TGTGCCAGCAGCTACCAAGCGGGAGGGCCCTACGAGCAGTACTTC.

The table lists this clonotype with many counts. The V and J genes are TRBV6-1 and TRBJ2-7, with 7 bases lining up with TRBD2. The CDR3 is 14 residues long. V lost 7 bases, J lost 1 base, and 7 bases stayed unmatched. The germline gives CDR1 MNHNS, CDR2 SASEGT. The CDR3 here is CASIRGDSSYEQYF. As DNA, the CDR3 is TGTGCCAGCATACGGGGGGACTCTTCCTACGAGCAGTACTTC.

This clonotype appeared a few times. The J gene is TRBJ1-1, the V gene TRBV20-1; D gene ambiguous. CDR1 and CDR2 from the germline V gene are DFQATT and SNEGSKA (reference sequence). The V end lost 3 bases, the J end lost 7 bases, and 15 bases lay between the germline ends. This CDR3 has 13 residues. The DNA of the CDR3 is TGCAGTGCTAGGGTGAGAGGGCCGGTTGAAGCTTTCTTT. It is translated as CSARVRGPVEAFF.

This clonotype was detected ten times or more. This chain joins TRBV7-2 and TRBJ1-3; D is unresolved. This CDR3 has 16 amino acids. Germline CDR1 reads SGHTA; CDR2 reads FQGNSA. Trimming left V 1 base short and J 0 bases short, with 10 bases between. The CDR3 DNA follows: TGTGCCAGCAGCTTAGTAAGGGCGGACTCTGGAAACACCATATATTTT. This sequence encodes CASSLVRADSGNTIYF.

This clonotype has a count of ten or more. The chain recombines TRBV5-1 with TRBJ2-2; D unresolved. Germline CDR1 reads SGHRS; CDR2 reads YFSETQ. Trimming pared 2 bases from V and 1 base from J, leaving 6 bases between. This CDR3 has 14 amino acids. In nucleotides, the CDR3 is TGCGCCAGCAGCTTTCGACAGAACACCGGGGAGCTGTTTTTT. Its protein is CASSFRQNTGELFF.

There are many counts of this clonotype. V usage is TRBV12-3 or TRBV12-4 and J usage is TRBJ1-2; D might be TRBD1 (5 bases). The CDR3 is 14 amino acids. V was shortened by 4 bases and J by 5 bases, with 14 bases between the two germline ends. This chain's CDR3 is CASSWGRDMYGYTF. The CDR3 region has the DNA TGTGCCAGCAGTTGGGGCAGGGATATGTATGGCTACACCTTC.

About this clonotype: This may stem from a read error, because a much larger clone lies one nucleotide away. The gene calls are TRBV6-6 and TRBJ2-1; unclear D gene. The V end lost 8 bases, the J end lost 8 bases, and 4 bases lay between the germline ends. CDR1 is MNHNY and CDR2 is SVGAGI in the germline V gene (reference sequence). The CDR3 totals 9 residues. The CDR3 DNA reads as TGTGCCAGCGGGGATGAGCAGTTCTTC. As protein: CASGDEQFF.

This chain links TRBV2 with TRBJ2-7; the D is unclear. V was trimmed by 0 bases and J by 2 bases, leaving 11 bases between them. The CDR3 spans 15 residues. Germline values: CDR1 SNHLY, CDR2 FYNNEI. This CDR3 reads CASSEAAYGPYEQYF. The CDR3 DNA sequence: TGTGCCAGCAGTGAAGCGGCCTATGGGCCCTACGAGCAGTACTTC. Complete variable domain (other parts from reference TRBV2 and TRBJ2-7): EPEVTQTPSHQVTQMGQEVILRCVPISNHLYFYWYRQILGQKVEFLVSFYNNEISEKSEIFDDQFSVERPDGSNFTLKIRSTKLEDSAMYFCASSEAAYGPYEQYFGPGTRLTVT.

This clonotype occurred a few times. This chain joins TRBV19 and TRBJ1-4; TRBD1 matches at 9 bases. The V gene end was trimmed by 5 bases and the J gene end by 3 bases; junction bases not matched to a gene: 4. The CDR3 consists of 15 residues. Germline V lookup: CDR1 LNHDA, CDR2 SQIVND (reference sequence). CDR3 nucleotide sequence: TGTGCCAGTAGTCTAAACAGGGGGCCTAATGAAAAACTGTTTTTT. The encoded protein is CASSLNRGPNEKLFF.

This clonotype was detected once. The CDR3 DNA reads as TGTGCCATCAGTGACCCTACAGGGGGAGGAAATGAAGCTTTCTTT. Amino acid sequence: CAISDPTGGGNEAFF. V gene TRBV10-3 combines with J gene TRBJ1-1; TRBD1 agrees at 8 bases. CDR3 length: 15 residues. V shed 3 bases and J 7 bases; nucleotides not matched to a gene: 10. CDR1 and CDR2 from the germline V gene are ENHRY and SYGVKD.

The table lists this clonotype with many counts. The V call is TRBV5-4, the J call TRBJ2-7; D tentatively fits TRBD1 or TRBD2 (5 bases each). V lost 4 bases and J 4 bases, leaving 15 bases between the germline ends. Germline V lookup: CDR1 SGHNT, CDR2 YYREEE (reference sequence). The CDR3 totals 14 residues. CDR3 sequence reads: CASSPGRGGYEQYF. CDR3 bases: TGTGCCAGCAGCCCAGGTCGGGGCGGTTACGAGCAGTACTTC.

This clonotype was seen at least ten times. The rearrangement uses TRBV27 and TRBJ2-1; 9 nucleotides match TRBD2. There are 15 residues in the CDR3. Germline trimming cut 8 bases from V and 5 bases from J; bases unmatched to any gene: 10. Germline V gene sequence: CDR1 MNHEY, CDR2 SMNVEV (reference sequence). The CDR3 DNA is TGTGCCAGCGGGTTAGCGGGAGTCAGCCACAATGAGCAGTTCTTC. Translation gives CASGLAGVSHNEQFF.

There are many counts of this clonotype. The CDR3 sequence: CASSGTSGNGGELFF. The CDR3 region has the DNA TGTGCCAGCAGCGGGACTAGCGGGAATGGCGGGGAGCTGTTTTTT. This rearrangement joins TRBV5-5 to TRBJ2-2; 13 nucleotides agree with TRBD2. Trimming took 4 bases from V and 7 from J; bases not matched to a gene: 4. Germline lookup yields CDR1 SGHKS and CDR2 YYEKEE (reference sequence). This CDR3 contains 15 residues.

This rearrangement joins TRBV5-1 to TRBJ2-2; D tentatively fits TRBD1 or TRBD2 (5 bases each). The germline gives CDR1 SGHRS, CDR2 YFSETQ. The CDR3 runs 15 residues. The V gene lost 4 bases and the J gene lost 4 bases, with 14 bases spanning the gap. The CDR3 DNA is TGCGCCAGCAGCGGGACGGGATGGAGCACCGGGGAGCTGTTTTTT. It translates to CASSGTGWSTGELFF. Variable domain in full (rest from reference TRBV5-1 and TRBJ2-2): KAGVTQTPRYLIKTRGQQVTLSCSPISGHRSVSWYQQTPGQGLQFLFEYFSETQRNKGNFPGRFSGRQFSNSRSEMNVSTLELGDSALYLCASSGTGWSTGELFFGEGSRLTVL.

The chain recombines TRBV6-5 with TRBJ1-4; no definite D call. The CDR3 is 12 residues long. Trimming left V 8 bases short and J 6 bases short, with 10 bases between. Germline assignment: CDR1 MNHEY and CDR2 SVGAGI. The chain's CDR3 is CASGGGDEKLFF. CDR3 DNA sequence: TGTGCCAGCGGAGGAGGTGATGAAAAACTGTTTTTT.

This clonotype was counted many times. The V call is TRBV5-5, the J call TRBJ1-1; possibly TRBD1 for D (5 bases). The CDR3 length is 15 residues. Trimming removed 2 bases from V and 1 base from J, with 12 bases in between. CDR1 and CDR2 from the germline V gene are SGHKS and YYEKEE (reference sequence). CDR3 bases: TGTGCCAGCAGCTTTTTCCCAGGGAAGAACACTGAAGCTTTCTTT. It is translated as CASSFFPGKNTEAFF.

There are many counts of this clonotype. The chain links TRBV5-4 to TRBJ1-4, with D unclear. CDR3 size: 15 residues. Trimming cost V 3 bases and J 5 bases, with 14 bases left between them. The V gene's germline CDR1 is SGHNT and CDR2 YYREEE (reference sequence). CDR3 loop: CASSSPTATNEKLFF. CDR3 sequence (DNA): TGTGCCAGCAGCTCCCCCACAGCCACCAATGAAAAACTGTTTTTT.

V is TRBV27 and J is TRBJ2-7, with TRBD2 as a possible D gene (6 bases). Between the trimmed V and J ends, which lost 4 bases and 2 bases, there was a span of 15 bases. This CDR3 has 15 residues. Germline V gene lookup returns CDR1 MNHEY and CDR2 SMNVEV (reference sequence). DNA for the CDR3: TGTGCCAGCAGTTCCCCAAGCGGGCCAACCTACGAGCAGTACTTC. This codes for CASSSPSGPTYEQYF.